The present T cell receptor (beta chain) was sequenced within a study of blood T cells in healthy people across ages. With regard to this clonotype: At one boundary the junction diverges from the germline segment, which might be a read error.

For the second PCR, which ran for about 7 to 11 cycles, a sample-barcoded 5' primer and a J-beta primer mix were used. Per-sample output comprised a minimum of 2.5 million paired-end reads containing CDR3. TCRdb reprocessed the 5' RACE reads via MiXCR and lists one record per CDR3 protein. The profile covers more than 600,000 distinct CDR3 sequences, with roughly 25% appearing a single time and 9% to 9.5% taken by the ten largest. The V gene's germline CDR1 is MDHEN and CDR2 SYDVKM. This CDR3 is 13 amino acids long. This same sample was also taken into another study, of T cells of mothers and their children.

The source is a boy aged 10-17 years in good health. The sample consisted of blood. The J gene is TRBJ2-7, the V gene TRBV28; TRBD2 aligns across 8 bases. The CDR3 loop reads CAGRWTSLHEQYF. The CDR3 DNA reads TGTGCCGGCAGATGGACTAGCTTACACGAGCAGTACTTC.